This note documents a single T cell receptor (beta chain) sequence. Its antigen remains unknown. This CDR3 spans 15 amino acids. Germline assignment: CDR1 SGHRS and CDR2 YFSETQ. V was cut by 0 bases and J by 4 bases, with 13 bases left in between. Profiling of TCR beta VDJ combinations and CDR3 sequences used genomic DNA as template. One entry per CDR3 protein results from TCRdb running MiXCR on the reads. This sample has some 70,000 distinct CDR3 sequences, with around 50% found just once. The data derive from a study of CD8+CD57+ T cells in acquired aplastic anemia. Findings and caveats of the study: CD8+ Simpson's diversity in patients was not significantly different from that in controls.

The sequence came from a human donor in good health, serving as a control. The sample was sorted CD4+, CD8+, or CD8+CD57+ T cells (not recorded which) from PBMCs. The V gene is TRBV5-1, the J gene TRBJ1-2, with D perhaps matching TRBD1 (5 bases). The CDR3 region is CASSLETGPVYGYTF. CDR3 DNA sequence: TGCGCCAGCAGCTTGGAGACGGGGCCGGTCTATGGCTACACCTTC.